The 27 T cell receptor beta chains reported below all come from one sample, sequenced in a study of T cell responses to AZD1222 COVID-19 vaccine (dated by TCRdb to the early 2020s). The time point label, as the study defines it: baseline before first vaccination. Per the publication, the treatment or condition label means: meningococcal conjugate vaccine given as trial control. Library preparation employed the immunoSEQ multiplex PCR assay. The immuneACCESS repertoire file appears here via TCRdb, limited to in-frame rearrangements. These files lack a portion of the clones; in checked studies, under half of the deficit traces to unresolved V genes, and the cause of the others is not known. The sample table contains about 190,000 clones; only one count was recorded for over 80% of them. The ten largest clonotypes hold 2.5% to 3% of the sample. This material consisted of peripheral blood, taken on day 0 of MenACWY control vaccination. The receptors derive from an adult in good health.

V and J are TRBV5-1 and TRBJ2-3; 7 nucleotides match TRBD1. The CDR3 runs to 13 residues. Germline V CDR1 and CDR2: SGHRS, YFSETQ. Losses at the gene ends were 5 bases for V and 2 bases for J; bases not matched to a gene: 2. The CDR3 loop reads CASRTGHTDTQYF. CDR3 nucleotide sequence: TGCGCCAGCAGGACAGGGCACACAGATACGCAGTATTTT.

The chain employs TRBV28 and TRBJ1-5; possible D gene TRBD1, 5 bases. V was clipped by 7 bases and J by 0 bases, with 25 bases between them. Germline loops: CDR1 MDHEN, CDR2 SYDVKM. The CDR3 length is 19 residues. DNA for the CDR3: TGTGCCAGCACTCGCATAAAGGGCGGAGGGGAATATAGCAATCAGCCCCAGCATTTT. It encodes CASTRIKGGGEYSNQPQHF.

The chain employs TRBV4-1 and TRBJ1-5; D is ambiguous. The CDR3 contains 15 residues. Germline CDR1 and CDR2: MGHRA and YSYEKL. Trimming shortened V by 0 bases and J by 8 bases, and 14 bases separated the two germline ends. The CDR3 DNA reads TGCGCCAGCAGCCAAGAACCAGTCCAGAGAGAGCCCCAGCATTTT. Translating it yields CASSQEPVQREPQHF.

The V and J genes are TRBV6-5 and TRBJ1-5; D possibly corresponds to TRBD1 (5 bases). Germline-derived CDR1 and CDR2 are MNHEY and SVGAGI. This CDR3 contains 14 residues. V was trimmed by 2 bases and J by 9 bases, leaving 14 bases between them. CDR3: CASSYGMAGGPQHF. CDR3 nucleotide sequence: TGTGCCAGCAGTTACGGGATGGCCGGGGGGCCCCAGCATTTT.

This clone is a singleton in its sample. The gene calls are TRBV6-5 and TRBJ1-1; D not certain. V was pared by 4 bases and J by 8 bases, with 8 bases between. This CDR3 comprises 11 residues. The germline V gene has CDR1 MNHEY and CDR2 SVGAGI. CDR3 nucleotides: TGTGCCAGCAGTTTTTTTTCAGAAGCTTTCTTT. As protein: CASSFFSEAFF.

V is TRBV29-1 and J is TRBJ1-1; D is uncertain. Germline lookup yields CDR1 SQVTM and CDR2 ANQGSEA. The CDR3 extends over 12 amino acids. V lost 5 bases and J 5 bases, leaving 12 bases between the germline ends. CDR3 sequence (DNA): TGCAGCGTTCGGCCCCTGGAAACTGAAGCTTTCTTT. Translated: CSVRPLETEAFF.

This sequence joins TRBV7-9 and TRBJ2-1; D is unclear. Germline loops: CDR1 SEHNR, CDR2 FQNEAQ (reference sequence). The CDR3 length is 17 residues. V gave up 7 bases and J gave up 0 bases, with 19 bases separating them. CDR3 region: CASIPPPGGYSYNEQFF. The DNA of the CDR3 is TGTGCCAGCATCCCTCCCCCCGGCGGATACTCCTACAATGAGCAGTTCTTC.

This clone has just one count. This chain connects TRBV5-1 to TRBJ1-3; 7 bases are shared with TRBD1. This CDR3 has 17 amino acids. J lost 3 bases, V lost 0 bases, and 9 bases had no gene match. The V gene's germline CDR1 is SGHRS and CDR2 YFSETQ. DNA for the CDR3: TGCGCCAGCAGCTTGGCCGGTAACAGGGGTGGTGGAAACACCATATATTTT. Translated: CASSLAGNRGGGNTIYF.

This clone was counted once. The CDR3 spells CASSRGINLGYTF. Written as DNA, the CDR3 is TGTGCCAGCAGCCGGGGGATTAACCTTGGCTACACCTTC. The chain employs TRBV3-1 (or the pseudogene TRBV3-2) and TRBJ1-2; weak D call: TRBD1 (5 bases). Trimming took 4 bases from V and 7 from J, leaving 13 bases between them. In germline, CDR1 is LGHDT, CDR2 YNNKEL (reference sequence). This CDR3 comprises 13 residues.

The chain carries TRBV25-1 and TRBJ2-7, with TRBD1 matching 7 bases. Unmatched junction bases numbered 12, after V lost 1 base and J lost 3 bases. Germline-derived CDR1 and CDR2 are MGHDK and SYGVNS. CDR3 length equals 17 residues. CDR3 DNA sequence: TGTGCCAGCAGTGAATCAATCGACCGGGACAGCAGCTACGAGCAGTACTTC. It encodes CASSESIDRDSSYEQYF.

This clone was detected only a few times. The chain employs TRBV21-1 and TRBJ2-1; the table's D call TRBD2 went unverified against the DNA. TRBV21-1 is termed a pseudogene. This CDR3 spans 16 amino acids. The chain's CDR3 is CASSLRADSSYNEQFF. The DNA of the CDR3 is TGTGCCAGCAGCCTGCGAGCGGATAGCTCCTACAATGAGCAGTTCTTC.

V gene TRBV18 combines with J gene TRBJ2-1; 9 nucleotides line up with TRBD2. Per germline, CDR1 KGHSH and CDR2 LQKENI. V gave up 6 bases and J gave up 7 bases; unmatched junction bases: 13. The CDR3 contains 16 residues. Here the CDR3 DNA reads TGTGCCAGCTCTCCCTACAAGGGACTAGCAGTAAATGAGCAGTTCTTC. Encoded protein: CASSPYKGLAVNEQFF.

The genes are TRBV6-2 or TRBV6-3 and TRBJ2-2; TRBD2 is a possible D gene (6 bases). Germline-derived CDR1 and CDR2 are MNHEY and SVGEGT. The CDR3 is made up of 14 amino acids. Trimming shortened V by 0 bases and J by 5 bases, and 7 bases separated the two germline ends. The CDR3 here is CASSYSRGTGELFF. The CDR3 DNA sequence: TGTGCCAGCAGTTACTCACGGGGGACCGGGGAGCTGTTTTTT.

This chain connects TRBV4-2 to TRBJ1-3, with D uncertain. Trimming pared 0 bases from V and 3 bases from J, leaving 12 bases between. The CDR3 has 16 residues. CDR1 is LGHNA and CDR2 is YNFKEQ in the germline V gene. The CDR3 DNA is TGTGCCAGCAGCCAAGATAGACGGGGAAGTGGAAACACCATATATTTT. Translating gives CASSQDRRGSGNTIYF.

V and J are TRBV7-2 and TRBJ1-4; TRBD1 matches at 9 bases. CDR3 length equals 16 residues. V gave up 3 bases and J gave up 8 bases; unmatched junction bases: 10. Germline V gene lookup returns CDR1 SGHTA and CDR2 FQGNSA. The CDR3 sequence: CASSLPRDRVDEKLFF. CDR3 coding DNA: TGTGCCAGCAGCTTGCCCCGGGACAGGGTAGACGAAAAACTGTTTTTT.

The V and J genes are TRBV28 and TRBJ1-5; TRBD1 agrees at 10 bases. There are 14 residues in the CDR3. Germline CDR1 and CDR2: MDHEN and SYDVKM. Trimming removed 5 bases from V and 4 bases from J; junction bases left unmatched: 2. DNA for the CDR3: TGTGCCAGCAGTCTGGACAGGGGGAATCAGCCCCAGCATTTT. It encodes CASSLDRGNQPQHF.

The rearrangement uses TRBV6-5 and TRBJ2-3; 10 bases align to TRBD2. From germline, CDR1 is MNHEY and CDR2 SVGAGI. The CDR3 is made up of 15 amino acids. With V trimmed by 5 bases and J by 7 bases, 9 bases remained unmatched. The CDR3 reads CASSMPGTSANTQYF. CDR3 nucleotides: TGTGCCAGCAGTATGCCCGGGACTAGCGCGAATACGCAGTATTTT.

The CDR3 bases are TGTGCCAGCAGTTACTCGAGGGGCGGTAACACCGGGGAGCTGTTTTTT. Translated, it gives CASSYSRGGNTGELFF. This chain joins TRBV6-5 and TRBJ2-2, with D perhaps given as TRBD1 or TRBD2 (5 bases each). Trimming left V 0 bases short and J 2 bases short, with 10 bases between. The CDR3 runs to 16 residues. Germline CDR1 and CDR2: MNHEY and SVGAGI.

The rearrangement links TRBV25-1 to TRBJ1-1, with TRBD1 identical over 8 bases. Germline V gives CDR1 MGHDK, CDR2 SYGVNS. The V segment lost 3 bases and the J segment 0 bases; nucleotides outside the gene matches: 9. The CDR3 contains 17 residues. CDR3 coding DNA: TGTGCCAGCAGTGATCACGGACAGGGTATCATGAACACTGAAGCTTTCTTT. Translation: CASSDHGQGIMNTEAFF.

The rearrangement uses TRBV24-1 and TRBJ2-1; TRBD1 matches at 12 bases. The CDR3 is 16 amino acids. CDR1 is KGHDR, CDR2 SFDVKD, per germline. With V trimmed by 4 bases and J by 9 bases, 9 bases remained unmatched. The CDR3 sequence: CATSDNRDRGQVEQFF. The CDR3 coding sequence is TGTGCCACCAGTGACAACCGGGACAGGGGGCAGGTTGAGCAGTTCTTC.

This clone came up a few times. The DNA for the CDR3 is TGTGCCAGCAGCTTGCCCAGGGGGGATATCCATGGCTACACCTTC. It translates to CASSLPRGDIHGYTF. The J gene is TRBJ1-2, the V gene TRBV5-4, with 7 bases lining up with TRBD1. In germline, CDR1 is SGHNT, CDR2 YYREEE (reference sequence). This CDR3 spans 15 amino acids. Trimming at V came to 1 base and at J to 6 bases, leaving 9 bases not matched to a gene. The variable domain in full, with the rest retrieved from reference TRBV5-4 and TRBJ1-2, is ETGVTQSPTHLIKTRGQQVTLRCSSQSGHNTVSWYQQALGQGPQFIFQYYREEENGRGNFPPRFSGLQFPNYSSELNVNALELDDSALYLCASSLPRGDIHGYTFGSGTRLTVV.

This chain connects TRBV4-2 to TRBJ2-1; D could derive from TRBD1 or TRBD2 (5 bases each). V lost 7 bases to trimming and J lost 1 base, with 8 bases between them. The CDR3 runs 13 residues. Germline loops: CDR1 LGHNA, CDR2 YNFKEQ. CDR3 loop: CASNGGSYNEQFF. In DNA, the CDR3 is TGTGCCAGCAATGGGGGTTCCTACAATGAGCAGTTCTTC.

The rearrangement links TRBV9 to TRBJ1-2; D remains unclear. CDR1 and CDR2 (germline): SGDLS, YYNGEE. The CDR3 is 14 residues long. V shed 0 bases and J shed 0 bases, with 6 bases lying between them. The CDR3 is CASSVATANYGYTF. The CDR3 region has the DNA TGTGCCAGCAGCGTAGCTACGGCTAACTATGGCTACACCTTC.

Comment on this clone: The junction differs from germline at one of its ends, possibly a read error. The chain couples TRBV28 to TRBJ2-5; tentatively, D is TRBD1 (5 bases). Germline V gene sequence: CDR1 MDHEN, CDR2 SYDVKM. This CDR3 is 14 amino acids long. The CDR3 sequence is CASRLSRVAETQYF. CDR3 in DNA: TGTGCCAGCAGATTATCCAGGGTTGCAGAGACCCAGTACTTC.

This sequence joins TRBV3-1 (or the pseudogene TRBV3-2) and TRBJ2-5; 10 bases match TRBD2. The CDR3 runs to 17 residues. After removal of 0 bases from V and 4 bases from J, the junction contained 8 bases not matched to a gene. Germline loops: CDR1 LGHDT, CDR2 YNNKEL (reference sequence). CDR3 residues: CASSQERSSGRGETQYF. For the CDR3, the DNA is TGTGCCAGCAGCCAAGAGCGGTCTAGCGGGAGAGGAGAGACCCAGTACTTC.

The genes are TRBV10-3 and TRBJ2-7; D not resolved. Trimming removed 4 bases from V and 3 bases from J, with 10 bases in between. CDR3 length: 13 amino acids. Germline CDR1 is ENHRY and CDR2 is SYGVKD. Written as DNA, the CDR3 is TGTGCCATCAGTGGAAATAACGTCTACGAGCAGTACTTC. Protein: CAISGNNVYEQYF.

The V call is TRBV29-1, the J call TRBJ1-5, with 7 bases identical to TRBD1. V trimming: 7 bases; J trimming: 7 bases; junction bases outside the gene matches: 7. Per the germline V gene, CDR1 is SQVTM and CDR2 is ANQGSEA. The CDR3 is 12 amino acids. CDR3 sequence (DNA): TGCAGCGCAAGACAGGGCGTACAGCCCCAGCATTTT. This encodes CSARQGVQPQHF.